This T cell receptor beta chain is from a study of blood T cell repertoires in COVID-19. In the study overall: Specimens from acute and convalescent COVID-19 originated in the United States, Italy and Spain. PBMCs, B-cell-depleted T cells, or T cells provided the cDNA or gDNA that made up the material.

Authors' processing steps: Amplification of reference gene primers was used by the study to estimate nucleated cell counts. TCRdb's table, derived via immunoSEQ multiplex PCR, lists solely in-frame clones and lacks some. The DNA was the basis for D and trimming; V, J and clone size are from that table. The table has some 75,000 clones, roughly 89% seen once; the top ten hold 0.55% to 0.75%. Trimming removed 6 bases from V and 3 bases from J; junction bases left unmatched: 6. The CDR3 consists of 14 residues. CDR1 and CDR2 (germline): MNHEY, SVGAGI. This clone appeared a single time. The source material was peripheral blood. This TCR was recovered from a man in his 60s with acute or convalescent COVID-19. The V call is TRBV6-5, the J call TRBJ2-7; 9 bases fit TRBD2. DNA of the CDR3: TGTGCCAGCAGGCCCGGGACTAGCCTCTACGAGCAGTACTTC. Translating it yields CASRPGTSLYEQYF.